This TCR beta chain emerged from a study of T cells in Graves' hyperthyroidism and ophthalmopathy. Study-level points and caveats: In the analysis, a 13 V-J model separated ophthalmopathy from stable hyperthyroidism. Model-based prediction identified ophthalmopathy a median around 6.7 months prior to its onset.

This clonotype was counted many times. Its antigen is as yet unknown. The source of the PBMCs was 10 ml of fresh peripheral blood. V was trimmed by 0 bases and J by 2 bases, leaving 11 bases between them. The CDR3 is 16 residues long. Germline-derived CDR1 and CDR2 are SEHNR and FQNEAQ (reference sequence). RNA transcripts yielded amplified TCR beta CDR3 regions. The primer set for the first-round RT-PCR of the TCR CDR3 was HTBI. TCRdb independently ran MiXCR on the multiplex PCR reads; one entry per CDR3 protein. The top ten clones hold roughly 44% of a sample with hundreds of thousands of distinct CDR3 sequences, about 18% of them seen once.

The chain couples TRBV7-9 to TRBJ2-1; D might be TRBD1 or TRBD2, each matching 5 bases. The receptor was derived from a middle-aged man with Graves' hyperthyroidism. The sequenced material came from blood. The CDR3 DNA reads TGTGCCAGCAGCTTAGCGATGGGGGTTACCTACAATGAGCAGTTCTTC. Translating gives CASSLAMGVTYNEQFF.